This passage covers 20 T cell receptor beta chains from one sample sequenced in a study of blood T cell repertoires in COVID-19. The repertoire was sequenced with immunoSEQ multiplex PCR; TCRdb's copy has only in-frame clones and lacks some. This sample has about 270,000 clones; around 85% occur once, and the top ten carry 9.1%. Sequenced: PBMCs or T cells enriched from blood (not recorded which). Receptor source: a woman in her forties or fifties with acute COVID-19.

The J gene is TRBJ1-2, the V gene TRBV9; TRBD1 matches 10 bases. The V gene's germline CDR1 is SGDLS and CDR2 YYNGEE. The CDR3 has 18 amino acids. J gave up 2 bases and V 2 bases, and 12 bases lay outside the gene matches. The CDR3 is CASSVGQGGQYSNYGYTF. The CDR3 bases are TGTGCCAGCAGCGTTGGACAGGGGGGACAATATTCCAACTATGGCTACACCTTC.

The gene calls are TRBV2 and TRBJ2-2, with a tentative D call TRBD2 (6 bases). V was shortened by 10 bases and J by 5 bases, with 14 bases between the two germline ends. CDR1 SNHLY and CDR2 FYNNEI come from the germline V gene. The CDR3 has 13 residues. The CDR3 DNA sequence: TGTGCCACCCAGTCCGCGGGAACCGGGGAGCTGTTTTTT. Translation: CATQSAGTGELFF.

This clone was seen just once. The chain is built from TRBV10-3 and TRBJ2-7, with D maybe TRBD1 (6 bases). Germline CDR1 and CDR2: ENHRY and SYGVKD. V lost 5 bases and J lost 2, with 13 bases in between. The CDR3 contains 14 residues. The DNA of the CDR3 is TGTGCCATCAGTACCCGGACAGATACCTACGAGCAGTACTTC. It encodes CAISTRTDTYEQYF.

The chain has TRBV29-1 and TRBJ2-1, with 7 nucleotides matching TRBD2. Germline CDR1 is SQVTM and CDR2 is ANQGSEA. Losses at the gene ends were 5 bases for V and 9 bases for J; bases not matched to a gene: 7. The CDR3 sequence is 12 residues long. CDR3 nucleotides: TGCAGCGTTCATCCAGCGGGGTTTGAGCAGTTCTTC. Amino acids: CSVHPAGFEQFF.

The chain is built from TRBV6-2 or TRBV6-3 and TRBJ2-1, with TRBD2 identical over 12 bases. The CDR3 contains 16 residues. V shed 5 bases and J 5 bases; nucleotides not matched to a gene: 7. Germline values: CDR1 MNHEY, CDR2 SVGEGT. CDR3 nucleotides: TGTGCCAGCAGTACGCTAGCGGGGGGGCCCCACAATGAGCAGTTCTTC. It yields the protein CASSTLAGGPHNEQFF.

CDR3 sequence: CASSLDSYNSPLHF. The CDR3, as DNA: TGTGCCAGCAGCCTGGACAGCTATAATTCACCCCTCCACTTT. The chain is built from TRBV9 and TRBJ1-6; possible D gene TRBD1, 6 bases. V dropped 4 bases and J dropped 3 bases, with 8 bases sitting between them. CDR3 length equals 14 residues. CDR1 is SGDLS and CDR2 is YYNGEE in the germline V gene.

J is TRBJ1-5 and V is TRBV2; TRBD1 matches 7 bases. V lost 6 bases and J lost 3; bases outside the gene matches: 8. The CDR3 is 15 amino acids. CDR1 is SNHLY, CDR2 FYNNEI, per germline. The CDR3 nucleotides read TGTGCCAGCAGGCCTAGGACAGGCGACAATCAGCCCCAGCATTTT. Amino acids: CASRPRTGDNQPQHF.

The chain recombines TRBV25-1 with TRBJ1-4, with 10 nucleotides matching TRBD1. V dropped 5 bases and J dropped 4; count of bases not matched to a gene: 10. Germline-derived CDR1 and CDR2 are MGHDK and SYGVNS. This CDR3 region has 17 residues. In DNA form, the CDR3 reads TGTGCCAGCAGTCCTTTATGGACAGGGGGACTTAATGAAAAACTGTTTTTT. This gives the protein CASSPLWTGGLNEKLFF.

The J gene is TRBJ1-1, the V gene TRBV6-2 or TRBV6-3; 7 bases agree with TRBD1. The germline CDR1 and CDR2 sequences are MNHEY and SVGEGT. V shed 5 bases, J shed 5 bases, and the junction held 14 bases outside the gene matches. The CDR3 contains 16 residues. The DNA for the CDR3 is TGTGCCAGCAGTCAACTTGTTGACAGGGATAGGACTGAAGCTTTCTTT. Translation gives CASSQLVDRDRTEAFF.

The CDR3 DNA sequence: TGTGCCAGTAGTCCACAGGGAAGGAGCGCAGATACGCAGTATTTT. As protein: CASSPQGRSADTQYF. J is TRBJ2-3 and V is TRBV19, with D tentatively TRBD1 (6 bases). Germline CDR1 and CDR2: LNHDA and SQIVND (reference sequence). V gave up 5 bases and J gave up 4 bases, with 16 bases separating them. The CDR3 runs to 15 residues.

The V call is TRBV27, the J call TRBJ2-7, with TRBD2 matching 13 bases. Germline V gene lookup returns CDR1 MNHEY and CDR2 SMNVEV (reference sequence). This CDR3 is 13 amino acids long. After removal of 7 bases from V and 6 bases from J, the junction contained 3 bases not matched to a gene. The CDR3 DNA sequence: TGTGCCAGCAAGGGACTAGCGGGGATCGAGCAGTACTTC. Residues: CASKGLAGIEQYF.

J is TRBJ1-2 and V is TRBV10-3; 8 bases match TRBD1. The V segment lost 4 bases and the J segment 6 bases; nucleotides outside the gene matches: 10. The germline V gene encodes CDR1 ENHRY and CDR2 SYGVKD. This CDR3 contains 15 residues. The chain's CDR3 is CAISGNSGGADGYTF. The CDR3 DNA sequence: TGTGCCATCAGTGGAAACTCAGGGGGCGCAGATGGCTACACCTTC.

This clone occurred once. J is TRBJ1-5 and V is TRBV30; 9 bases fit TRBD1. In germline, CDR1 is GTSNPN, CDR2 SVGIG (reference sequence). The CDR3 sequence is 13 residues long. Unmatched junction bases numbered 6, after V lost 5 bases and J lost 7 bases. The CDR3 is CAWEQGAGQPQHF. The CDR3 region has the DNA TGTGCCTGGGAACAGGGGGCTGGGCAGCCCCAGCATTTT.

This clone was seen once. The gene calls are TRBV5-1 and TRBJ2-7, with 13 positions matching TRBD2. Trimming took 5 bases from V and 3 from J; bases not matched to a gene: 5. Germline V gene lookup returns CDR1 SGHRS and CDR2 YFSETQ. This CDR3 spans 15 amino acids. The CDR3 DNA follows: TGCGCCAGCAGGAAGGGGACTAGCGGGATCTACGAGCAGTACTTC. Amino acid sequence: CASRKGTSGIYEQYF. The variable domain in full, with the rest retrieved from reference TRBV5-1 and TRBJ2-7, is KAGVTQTPRYLIKTRGQQVTLSCSPISGHRSVSWYQQTPGQGLQFLFEYFSETQRNKGNFPGRFSGRQFSNSRSEMNVSTLELGDSALYLCASRKGTSGIYEQYFGPGTRLTVT.

The V call is TRBV4-3, the J call TRBJ1-5; D remains ambiguous. The ends were cut back, 3 bases at V and 3 bases at J, with 12 bases in the middle. CDR1 and CDR2 from the germline V gene are LGHNA and YSLEER. This CDR3 comprises 15 residues. This CDR3 reads CASSQTGLSNQPQHF. The DNA of the CDR3 is TGCGCCAGCAGCCAGACCGGACTATCCAATCAGCCCCAGCATTTT.

The gene calls are TRBV5-6 and TRBJ1-3; D remains unclear. CDR1 and CDR2 (germline): SGHDT, YYEEEE. V shed 1 base and J shed 0 bases, with 11 bases lying between them. This CDR3 has 16 residues. CDR3 in amino acids: CASSLIQALSGNTIYF. The CDR3, as DNA: TGTGCCAGCAGCTTGATCCAGGCGCTCTCTGGAAACACCATATATTTT.

In nucleotides, the CDR3 is TGTGCCAGCAGCTATCCGTGGGGGGACGAGCAGTACTTC. This sequence encodes CASSYPWGDEQYF. This chain uses TRBV7-9 with TRBJ2-7, with D perhaps matching TRBD2 (6 bases). V dropped 4 bases and J dropped 5 bases, with 12 bases sitting between them. Per germline, CDR1 SEHNR and CDR2 FQNEAQ (reference sequence). The CDR3 loop spans 13 amino acids. The full variable domain, completed using reference TRBV7-9 and TRBJ2-7, is DTGVSQNPRHKITKRGQNVTFRCDPISEHNRLYWYRQTLGQGPEFLTYFQNEAQLEKSRLLSDRFSAERPKGSFSTLEIQRTEQGDSAMYLCASSYPWGDEQYFGPGTRLTVT.

This chain joins TRBV24-1 and TRBJ2-3; D not resolved. This CDR3 has 12 residues. The V and J ends lost 3 bases and 4 bases respectively, with 4 bases between them. Germline values: CDR1 KGHDR, CDR2 SFDVKD. The CDR3, as DNA: TGTGCCACCAGTGATCTTGCAGATACGCAGTATTTT. Translated: CATSDLADTQYF.

J is TRBJ1-2 and V is TRBV19, with 10 bases that match TRBD1. Germline V gene lookup returns CDR1 LNHDA and CDR2 SQIVND (reference sequence). With V trimmed by 8 bases and J by 0 bases, 9 bases remained unmatched. This CDR3 has 16 residues. In DNA form, the CDR3 reads TGTGCCAGTGGCGAGACCGGGACAGGGGCTAACTATGGCTACACCTTC. Amino acid sequence: CASGETGTGANYGYTF. Full variable domain (missing parts from reference TRBV19 and TRBJ1-2): DGGITQSPKYLFRKEGQNVTLSCEQNLNHDAMYWYRQDPGQGLRLIYYSQIVNDFQKGDIAEGYSVSREKKESFPLTVTSAQKNPTAFYLCASGETGTGANYGYTFGSGTRLTVV.

The chain recombines TRBV7-2 with TRBJ2-5, with 8 bases identical to TRBD2. Per germline, CDR1 SGHTA and CDR2 FQGNSA. This CDR3 contains 19 residues. J lost 5 bases, V lost 10 bases, and 27 bases had no gene match. CDR3 sequence reads: CATPGYTREGLGSLETQYF. The DNA of the CDR3 is TGTGCCACCCCCGGCTACACCCGGGAGGGACTAGGTAGTTTGGAGACCCAGTACTTC.